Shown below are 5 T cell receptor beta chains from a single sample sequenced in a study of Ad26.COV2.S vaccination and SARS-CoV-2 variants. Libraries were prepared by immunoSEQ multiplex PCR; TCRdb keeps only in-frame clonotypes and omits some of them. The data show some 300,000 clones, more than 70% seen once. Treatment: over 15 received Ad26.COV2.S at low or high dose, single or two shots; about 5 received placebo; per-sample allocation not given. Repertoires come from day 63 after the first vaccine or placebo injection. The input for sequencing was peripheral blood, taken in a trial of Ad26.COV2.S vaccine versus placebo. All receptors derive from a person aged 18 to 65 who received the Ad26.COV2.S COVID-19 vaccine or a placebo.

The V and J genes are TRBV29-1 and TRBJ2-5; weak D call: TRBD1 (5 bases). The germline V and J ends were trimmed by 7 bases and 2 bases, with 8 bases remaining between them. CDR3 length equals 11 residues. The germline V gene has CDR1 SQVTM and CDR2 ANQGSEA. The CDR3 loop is CSARQQETQYF. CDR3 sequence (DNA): TGCAGCGCCAGACAGCAAGAGACCCAGTACTTC.

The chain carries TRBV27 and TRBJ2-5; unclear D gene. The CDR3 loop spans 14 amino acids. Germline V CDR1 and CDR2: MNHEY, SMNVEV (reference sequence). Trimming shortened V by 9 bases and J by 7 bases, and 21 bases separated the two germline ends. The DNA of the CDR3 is TGTGCCAGTTCAAATGTCGCTGAAAGAGGGACCCAGTACTTC. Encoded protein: CASSNVAERGTQYF.

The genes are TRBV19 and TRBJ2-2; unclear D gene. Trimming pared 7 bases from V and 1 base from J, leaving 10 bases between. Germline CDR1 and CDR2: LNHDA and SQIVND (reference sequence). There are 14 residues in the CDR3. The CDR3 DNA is TGTGCCAGTAATGACGGATGGAACACCGGGGAGCTGTTTTTT. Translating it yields CASNDGWNTGELFF.

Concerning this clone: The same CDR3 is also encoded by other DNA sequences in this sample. In nucleotides, the CDR3 is TGTGCCAGCTCACCAGGGCGGGGGAACACTGAAGCTTTCTTT. It yields the protein CASSPGRGNTEAFF. The V gene is TRBV18, the J gene TRBJ1-1, with unresolved D. The CDR3 loop spans 14 amino acids. Germline lookup yields CDR1 KGHSH and CDR2 LQKENI. With 2 bases removed from V and 1 base from J, the gap between germline ends came to 8 bases. The variable domain in full, completed from reference TRBV18 and TRBJ1-1, reads NAGVMQNPRHLVRRRGQEARLRCSPMKGHSHVYWYRQLPEEGLKFMVYLQKENIIDESGMPKERFSAEFPKEGPSILRIQQVVRGDSAAYFCASSPGRGNTEAFFGQGTRLTVV.

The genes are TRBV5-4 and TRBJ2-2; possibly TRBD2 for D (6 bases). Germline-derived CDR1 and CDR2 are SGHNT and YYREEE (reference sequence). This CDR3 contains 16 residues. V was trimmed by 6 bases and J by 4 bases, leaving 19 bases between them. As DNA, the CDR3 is TGTGCCAGCACTTCCGGGGGTGCTAGTCCCACCGGGGAGCTGTTTTTT. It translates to CASTSGGASPTGELFF.